The T cell receptor (beta chain) described here comes from a study of blood T cells in healthy people across ages. Points on this clonotype: Antigen: not known.

A J-beta primer mix and a sample-barcoded 5' primer were used in a second PCR of roughly 6 to 11 cycles. TCRdb used MiXCR to reprocess the 5' RACE reads, holding one entry per CDR3 protein. The data contain about 1.4 million distinct CDR3 sequences, approximately 60% of them seen just once; the ten biggest clones take up more than 6%. Study-level findings and limits: In the absence of known donor CMV status, changes in expanded clonotypes were possibly confounded.

The CDR3 is made up of 15 amino acids. Germline V gene sequence: CDR1 MNHNY, CDR2 SVGAGI (reference sequence). The V gene lost 2 bases and the J gene lost 0 bases, with 10 bases spanning the gap. The donors, all healthy, were Caucasians living in Russia, aged about 6 to 90. Researchers collected around 11 milliliters of peripheral blood from every single donor. Per sample, no less than 6 micrograms of total RNA were extracted. The chain has TRBV6-6 and TRBJ1-2; D unclear. The receptor was isolated from a man younger than 30 in good health. Material: blood. CDR3 region: CASSYRTSANYGYTF. CDR3 in DNA: TGTGCCAGCAGTTACAGGACTTCGGCTAACTATGGCTACACCTTC.